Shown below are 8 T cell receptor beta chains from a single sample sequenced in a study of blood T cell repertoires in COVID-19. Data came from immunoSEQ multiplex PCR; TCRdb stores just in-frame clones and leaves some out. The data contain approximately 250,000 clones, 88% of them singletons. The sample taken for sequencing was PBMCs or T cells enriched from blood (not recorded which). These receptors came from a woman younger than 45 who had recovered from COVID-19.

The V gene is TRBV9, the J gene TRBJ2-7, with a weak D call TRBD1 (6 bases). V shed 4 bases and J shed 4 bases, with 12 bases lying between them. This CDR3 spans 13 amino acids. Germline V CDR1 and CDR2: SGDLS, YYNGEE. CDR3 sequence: CASSIQGSYEQYF. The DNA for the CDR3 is TGTGCCAGCAGCATACAGGGTTCGTACGAGCAGTACTTC.

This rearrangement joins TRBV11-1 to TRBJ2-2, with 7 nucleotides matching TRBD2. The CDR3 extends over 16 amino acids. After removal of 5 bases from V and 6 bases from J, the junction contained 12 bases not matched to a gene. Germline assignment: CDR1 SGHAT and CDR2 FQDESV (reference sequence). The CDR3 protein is CASSREVGRAAGELFF. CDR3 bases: TGTGCCAGCAGCCGGGAGGTGGGGAGGGCCGCCGGGGAGCTGTTTTTT.

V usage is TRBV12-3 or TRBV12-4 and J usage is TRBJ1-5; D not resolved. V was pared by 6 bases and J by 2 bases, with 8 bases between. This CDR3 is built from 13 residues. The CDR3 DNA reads TGTGCCAGCAGCCTTAGTCGCAATCAGCCCCAGCATTTT. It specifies CASSLSRNQPQHF.

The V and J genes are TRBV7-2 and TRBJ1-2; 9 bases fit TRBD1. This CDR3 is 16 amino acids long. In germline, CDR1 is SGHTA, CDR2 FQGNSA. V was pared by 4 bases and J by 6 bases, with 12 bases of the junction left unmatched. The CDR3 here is CASSSSPGQGTDGYTF. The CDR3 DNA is TGTGCCAGCAGCTCCTCTCCGGGACAGGGTACCGATGGCTACACCTTC.

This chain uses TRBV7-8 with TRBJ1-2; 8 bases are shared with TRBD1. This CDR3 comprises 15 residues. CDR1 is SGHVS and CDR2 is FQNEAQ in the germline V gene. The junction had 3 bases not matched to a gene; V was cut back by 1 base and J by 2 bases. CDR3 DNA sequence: TGTGCCAGCAGCTTAGGGGCAGGGGGCAACTATGGCTACACCTTC. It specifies CASSLGAGGNYGYTF.

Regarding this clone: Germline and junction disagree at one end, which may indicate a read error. The CDR3 DNA sequence: TGTGCCAGCCGCTTAAGTCGAGGCAGGGTTTTCGCTGGAAACACCATATATTTT. Translated, it gives CASRLSRGRVFAGNTIYF. This chain uses TRBV7-9 with TRBJ1-3; TRBD1 is a possible D gene (5 bases). The CDR3 is made up of 18 amino acids. CDR1 is SEHNR and CDR2 is FQNEAQ in the germline V gene (reference sequence).

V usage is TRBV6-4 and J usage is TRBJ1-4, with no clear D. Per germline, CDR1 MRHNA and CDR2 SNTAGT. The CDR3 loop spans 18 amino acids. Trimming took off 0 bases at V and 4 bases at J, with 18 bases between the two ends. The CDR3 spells CASSDSRAGKWNNEKLFF. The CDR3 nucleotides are TGTGCCAGCAGTGACTCGAGGGCAGGTAAGTGGAATAATGAAAAACTGTTTTTT.

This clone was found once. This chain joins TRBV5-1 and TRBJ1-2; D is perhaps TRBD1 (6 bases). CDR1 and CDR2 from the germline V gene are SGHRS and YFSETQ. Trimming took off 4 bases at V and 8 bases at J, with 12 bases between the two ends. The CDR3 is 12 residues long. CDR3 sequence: CASSPGGHGYTF. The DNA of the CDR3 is TGCGCCAGCAGCCCGGGGGGCCACGGCTACACCTTC.